A selection of T cell receptor beta chains follows, all from one sample in a study of CD8 T cells in Susac syndrome. One entry per CDR3 protein, called by TCRdb with MiXCR from the immunoSEQ multiplex PCR reads. The data show about 120,000 distinct CDR3 sequences, around 94% seen once. The sequenced material came from CD8+ T cells from PBMCs. These receptors came from a human donor with Susac syndrome. The CDR3 runs from the conserved cysteine through the conserved F or W. A D gene is named only where the DNA matches it firmly. Where a row states a size, it is once, few, many or the class of an expanded clone; other rows omit it.

J gene,V gene,clone size,D gene,CDR3 protein,CDR3 DNA
TRBJ1-1,TRBV5-4,once,TRBD1,CASSLYQGVTEAFF,TGTGCCAGCAGCTTGTATCAGGGGGTCACTGAAGCTTTCTTT
TRBJ2-7,TRBV29-1,once,TRBD2,CSVGPGTSSYEQYF,TGCAGCGTCGGACCCGGGACTAGCAGCTACGAGCAGTACTTC
TRBJ1-1,TRBV13,NA,NA,CASSGAAPEAFF,TGTGCCAGCTCCGGGGCGGCTCCCGAAGCTTTCTTT
TRBJ2-5,TRBV4-1,few,TRBD1,CASSQVTGEETQYF,TGCGCCAGCAGCCAAGTTACAGGGGAAGAGACCCAGTACTTC
TRBJ1-5,TRBV27,NA,NA,CASSLTRGRNQPQHF,TGTGCCAGCAGTTTAACCAGGGGTAGGAATCAGCCCCAGCATTTT
TRBJ2-7,TRBV4-1,NA,TRBD1,CASSQDRGQTYEQYF,TGCGCCAGCAGCCAAGATCGGGGACAGACCTACGAGCAGTACTTC
TRBJ1-1,TRBV19,NA,NA,CASSQGPSRTEAFF,TGTGCCAGTAGTCAGGGGCCGTCGCGAACTGAAGCTTTCTTT
TRBJ2-7,TRBV20-1,NA,TRBD2,CSAPGLAGGLSTYEQYF,TGCAGTGCCCCCGGACTAGCGGGGGGGCTATCGACCTACGAGCAGTACTTC
TRBJ1-1,TRBV9,NA,TRBD1,CASSEGGGWTEAFF,TGTGCCAGCAGCGAAGGGGGCGGATGGACTGAAGCTTTCTTT
TRBJ2-5,TRBV7-6,NA,TRBD1,CASSNYRDSEETQYF,TGTGCCAGCAGCAACTACCGGGACAGCGAAGAGACCCAGTACTTC
TRBJ2-7,TRBV29-1,NA,NA,CSVWRGSSYEQYF,TGCAGCGTTTGGAGGGGCTCGTCCTACGAGCAGTACTTC
TRBJ2-6,TRBV12-3/TRBV12-4,NA,NA,CATDGGSGANVLTF,TGTGCCACCGACGGCGGCTCTGGGGCCAACGTCCTGACTTTC
TRBJ2-1,TRBV20-1,NA,TRBD2,CSAREERLADEQFF,TGCAGTGCTAGAGAGGAAAGACTAGCTGATGAGCAGTTCTTC
TRBJ2-3,TRBV12-3/TRBV12-4,NA,TRBD2,CASSSGTSGEVSTDTQYF,TGTGCCAGCAGCTCCGGGACTAGCGGGGAGGTGAGCACAGATACGCAGTATTTT
TRBJ2-7,TRBV27,NA,NA,CASSLSRWTYEQYF,TGTGCCAGCAGTTTAAGCAGGTGGACCTACGAGCAGTACTTC
TRBJ2-1,TRBV25-1,NA,TRBD1,CASSEWDSSYNEQFF,TGTGCCAGCAGTGAATGGGACAGTAGCTACAATGAGCAGTTCTTC
TRBJ2-1,TRBV7-8,NA,NA,CASSPRQSNEQFF,TGTGCCAGCAGCCCAAGACAGTCCAATGAGCAGTTCTTC
TRBJ1-2,TRBV29-1,NA,TRBD1,CSVVGTEISNYGYTF,TGCAGCGTTGTAGGGACAGAGATATCTAACTATGGCTACACCTTC
TRBJ2-3,TRBV14,NA,NA,CASSQDPSDTQYF,TGTGCCAGCAGCCAAGATCCCTCGGATACGCAGTATTTT
TRBJ2-5,TRBV21-1,NA,NA,CASSKDRRGGETQYF,TGTGCCAGCAGCAAAGATCGGCGCGGCGGGGAGACCCAGTACTTC
TRBJ1-5,TRBV7-8,NA,TRBD1,CASSLQVSGGEWDQPQHF,TGTGCCAGCAGCTTACAGGTCTCAGGGGGCGAATGGGATCAGCCCCAGCATTTT
TRBJ1-1,TRBV7-9,NA,NA,CASSAGRGVNPEAFF,TGTGCCAGCAGCGCAGGGCGCGGGGTTAACCCTGAAGCTTTCTTT
TRBJ2-7,TRBV2,NA,NA,CAHASRDEQYF,TGTGCCCACGCATCCCGGGACGAGCAGTACTTC
TRBJ1-1,TRBV5-4,NA,NA,CASSLGSGTEAFF,TGTGCCAGCAGCTTGGGGTCGGGCACTGAAGCTTTCTTT
TRBJ2-1,TRBV20-1,NA,TRBD1,CSARGTGTNEQFF,TGCAGTGCTCGCGGGACAGGGACGAATGAGCAGTTCTTC
TRBJ1-5,TRBV3-1,NA,NA,CASSQDREGPSNQPQHF,TGTGCCAGCAGCCAAGACCGGGAGGGGCCGAGCAATCAGCCCCAGCATTTT
TRBJ2-3,TRBV29-1,NA,NA,CSVGGSGLPTDTQYF,TGCAGCGTTGGCGGTAGCGGTCTGCCCACAGATACGCAGTATTTT
TRBJ1-2,TRBV7-8,NA,NA,CASSSPEEYGPHIGYTF,TGTGCCAGCAGCTCCCCAGAAGAGTACGGACCGCATATAGGCTACACCTTC
TRBJ1-6,TRBV7-2,medium-sized,NA,CASSQVVGLDNSPLHF,TGTGCCAGCAGCCAAGTGGTCGGCCTCGATAATTCACCCCTCCACTTT
TRBJ2-5,TRBV5-1,NA,TRBD2,CASNPGLAIQETQYF,TGCGCCAGCAACCCGGGACTAGCGATTCAAGAGACCCAGTACTTC
TRBJ2-1,TRBV27,NA,NA,CASSLLGLNNEQFF,TGTGCCAGCAGTTTATTGGGCCTTAACAATGAGCAGTTCTTC
TRBJ2-5,TRBV4-1,NA,NA,CASSQGGQGSQETQYF,TGCGCCAGCAGCCAAGGGGGTCAGGGCTCCCAAGAGACCCAGTACTTC
TRBJ2-1,TRBV4-1,NA,NA,CASSRYQISNEQFF,TGCGCCAGCAGCCGATACCAAATCTCCAATGAGCAGTTCTTC
TRBJ1-1,TRBV27,NA,TRBD1,CASGKQGRQTEAFF,TGTGCCAGCGGCAAACAGGGGCGTCAGACTGAAGCTTTCTTT
TRBJ2-7,TRBV29-1,NA,NA,CSVELDSRTYEQYF,TGCAGCGTTGAACTGGACAGCAGAACTTACGAGCAGTACTTC
TRBJ2-7,TRBV4-1,NA,NA,CASSLPGFREQYF,TGCGCCAGCAGCCTCCCGGGGTTCCGCGAGCAGTACTTC